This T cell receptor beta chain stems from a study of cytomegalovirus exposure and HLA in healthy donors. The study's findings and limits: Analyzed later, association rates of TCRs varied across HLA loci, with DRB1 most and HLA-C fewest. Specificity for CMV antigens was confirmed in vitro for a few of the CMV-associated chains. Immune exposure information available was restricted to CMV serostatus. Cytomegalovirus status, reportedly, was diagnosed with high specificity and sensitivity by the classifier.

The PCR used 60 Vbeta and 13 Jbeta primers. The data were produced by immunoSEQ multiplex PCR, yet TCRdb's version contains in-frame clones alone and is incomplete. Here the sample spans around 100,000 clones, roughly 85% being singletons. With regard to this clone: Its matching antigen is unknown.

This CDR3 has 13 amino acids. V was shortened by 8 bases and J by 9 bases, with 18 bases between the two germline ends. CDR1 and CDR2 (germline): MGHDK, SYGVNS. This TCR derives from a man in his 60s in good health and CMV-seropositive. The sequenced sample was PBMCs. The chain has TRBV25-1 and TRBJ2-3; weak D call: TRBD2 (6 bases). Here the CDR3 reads CASATTGTPTQYF. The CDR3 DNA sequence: TGTGCCAGCGCTACCACCGGGACTCCAACGCAGTATTTT.